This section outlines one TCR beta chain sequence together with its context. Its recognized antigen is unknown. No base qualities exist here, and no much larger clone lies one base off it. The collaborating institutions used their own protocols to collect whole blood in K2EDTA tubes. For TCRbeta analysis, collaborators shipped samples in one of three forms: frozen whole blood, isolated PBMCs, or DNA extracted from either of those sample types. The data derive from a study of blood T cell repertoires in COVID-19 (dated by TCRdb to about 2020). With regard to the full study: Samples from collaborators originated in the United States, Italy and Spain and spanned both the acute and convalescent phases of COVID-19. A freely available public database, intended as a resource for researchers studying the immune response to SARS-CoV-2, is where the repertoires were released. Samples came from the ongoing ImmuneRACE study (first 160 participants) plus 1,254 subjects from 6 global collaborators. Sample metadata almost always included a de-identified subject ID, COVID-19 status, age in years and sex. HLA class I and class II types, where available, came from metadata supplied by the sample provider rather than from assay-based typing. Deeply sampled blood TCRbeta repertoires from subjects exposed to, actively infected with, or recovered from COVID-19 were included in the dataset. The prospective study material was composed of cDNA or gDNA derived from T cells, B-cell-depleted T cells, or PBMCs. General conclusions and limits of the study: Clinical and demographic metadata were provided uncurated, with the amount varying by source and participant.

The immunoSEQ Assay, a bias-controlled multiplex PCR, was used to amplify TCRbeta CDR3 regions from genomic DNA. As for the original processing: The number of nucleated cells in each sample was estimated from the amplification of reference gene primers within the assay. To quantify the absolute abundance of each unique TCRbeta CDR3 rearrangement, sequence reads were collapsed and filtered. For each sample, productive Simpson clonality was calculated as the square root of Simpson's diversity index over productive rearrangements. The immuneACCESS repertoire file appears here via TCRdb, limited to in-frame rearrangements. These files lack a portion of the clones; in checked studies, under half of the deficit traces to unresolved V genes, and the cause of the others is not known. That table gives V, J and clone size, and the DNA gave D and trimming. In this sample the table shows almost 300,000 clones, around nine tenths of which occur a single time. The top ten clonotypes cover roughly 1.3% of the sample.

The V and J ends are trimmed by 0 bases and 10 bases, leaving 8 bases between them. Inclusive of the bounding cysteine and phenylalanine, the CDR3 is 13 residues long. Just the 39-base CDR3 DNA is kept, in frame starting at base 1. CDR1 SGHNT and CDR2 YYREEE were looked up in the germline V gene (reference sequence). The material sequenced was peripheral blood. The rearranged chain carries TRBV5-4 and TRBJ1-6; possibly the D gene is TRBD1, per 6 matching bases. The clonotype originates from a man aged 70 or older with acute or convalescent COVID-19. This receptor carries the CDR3 CASSLEGGSPLHF. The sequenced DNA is TGTGCCAGCAGCTTGGAGGGGGGGTCACCCCTCCACTTT.